This paragraph covers one T cell receptor (beta chain) sequence. The data were obtained in a study of blood T cell repertoires in COVID-19. Study as a whole: Both acute and convalescent COVID-19 samples were obtained from the United States, Italy and Spain. Nucleic acid was either cDNA or gDNA, and it came from T cells, B-cell-depleted T cells, or PBMCs.

Germline CDR1 is SGHAT and CDR2 is FQNNGV. J gave up 6 bases and V 4 bases, and 3 bases lay outside the gene matches. The CDR3 runs 13 residues. In the authors' workflow: Nucleated cell counts were estimated from reference gene primer amplification. The protocol was immunoSEQ multiplex PCR, while the TCRdb copy is restricted to in-frame clones and leaves out a portion. V and J calls and clone size are copied from that table; D and trimming were computed from the DNA. The sample lists about 74,000 clones; about nine tenths were seen once. The rearrangement uses TRBV11-2 and TRBJ2-7, with 10 bases lining up with TRBD2. Sequenced sample: peripheral blood. This sequence was found in a human donor in a cohort sampled during active COVID-19. In nucleotides, the CDR3 is TGTGCCAGCAGCTCTACTAGCGGGGTCGAGCAGTACTTC. This codes for CASSSTSGVEQYF. Based on the CDR3 plus reference TRBV11-2 and TRBJ2-7, the full variable domain is EAGVAQSPRYKIIEKRQSVAFWCNPISGHATLYWYQQILGQGPKLLIQFQNNGVVDDSQLPKDRFSAERLKGVDSTLKIQPAKLEDSAVYLCASSSTSGVEQYFGPGTRLTVT.